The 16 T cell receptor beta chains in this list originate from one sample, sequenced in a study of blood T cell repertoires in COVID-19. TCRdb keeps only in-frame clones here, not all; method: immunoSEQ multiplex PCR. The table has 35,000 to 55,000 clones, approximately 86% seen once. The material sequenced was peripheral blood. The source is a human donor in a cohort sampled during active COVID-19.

CDR3 DNA: TGTGCCAGCTCACCCCCGGGACGGGGGTACGAGCAGTACTTC. Residues: CASSPPGRGYEQYF. V usage is TRBV18 and J usage is TRBJ2-7, with D tentatively TRBD2 (6 bases). Germline V gives CDR1 KGHSH, CDR2 LQKENI. V shed 3 bases and J shed 4 bases, with 13 bases lying between them. The CDR3 spans 14 residues.

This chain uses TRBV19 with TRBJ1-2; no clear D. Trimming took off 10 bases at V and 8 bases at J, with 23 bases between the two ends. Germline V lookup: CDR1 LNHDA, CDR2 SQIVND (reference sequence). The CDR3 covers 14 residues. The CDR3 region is CATTLGREAAGYTF. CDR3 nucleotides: TGTGCCACCACTCTCGGCCGGGAGGCAGCCGGCTACACCTTC.

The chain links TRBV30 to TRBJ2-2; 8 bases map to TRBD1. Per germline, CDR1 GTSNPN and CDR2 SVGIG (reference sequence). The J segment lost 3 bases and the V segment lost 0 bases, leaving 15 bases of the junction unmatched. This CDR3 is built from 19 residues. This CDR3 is CAWSVGPLGRGHDTGELFF. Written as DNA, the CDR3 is TGTGCCTGGAGTGTCGGACCCCTCGGCAGGGGGCATGACACCGGGGAGCTGTTTTTT.

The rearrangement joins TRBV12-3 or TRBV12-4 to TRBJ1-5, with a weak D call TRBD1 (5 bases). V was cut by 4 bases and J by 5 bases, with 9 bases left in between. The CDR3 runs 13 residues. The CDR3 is CASSSGLHQPQHF. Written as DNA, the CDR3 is TGTGCCAGCAGTTCGGGACTCCATCAGCCCCAGCATTTT.

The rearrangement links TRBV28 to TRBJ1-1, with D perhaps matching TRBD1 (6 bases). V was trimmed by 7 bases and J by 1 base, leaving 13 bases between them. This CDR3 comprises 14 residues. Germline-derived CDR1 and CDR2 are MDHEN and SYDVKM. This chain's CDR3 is CASNRWDKNTEAFF. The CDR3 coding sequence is TGTGCCAGCAACCGGTGGGACAAGAACACTGAAGCTTTCTTT.

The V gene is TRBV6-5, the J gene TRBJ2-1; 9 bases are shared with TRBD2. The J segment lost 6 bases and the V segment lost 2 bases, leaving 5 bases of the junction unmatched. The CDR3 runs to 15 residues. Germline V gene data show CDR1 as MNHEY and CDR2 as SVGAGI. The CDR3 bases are TGTGCCAGCAGTTACGGCGGGGGGGCCTCCAATGAGCAGTTCTTC. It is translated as CASSYGGGASNEQFF.

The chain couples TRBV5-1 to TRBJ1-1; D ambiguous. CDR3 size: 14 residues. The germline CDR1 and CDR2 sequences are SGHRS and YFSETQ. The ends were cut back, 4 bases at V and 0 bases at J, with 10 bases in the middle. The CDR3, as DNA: TGCGCCAGCAGCCGGGAGGTATTGAACACTGAAGCTTTCTTT. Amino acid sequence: CASSREVLNTEAFF.

This CDR3 reads CASSPTTGTGAETQYF. Here the CDR3 DNA reads TGTGCCAGCAGCCCTACAACCGGGACAGGGGCAGAGACCCAGTACTTC. The chain has TRBV7-2 and TRBJ2-5; 10 positions agree with TRBD1. CDR1 is SGHTA, CDR2 FQGNSA, per germline. The CDR3 length is 16 residues. V shed 5 bases, J shed 4 bases, and the junction held 10 bases outside the gene matches.

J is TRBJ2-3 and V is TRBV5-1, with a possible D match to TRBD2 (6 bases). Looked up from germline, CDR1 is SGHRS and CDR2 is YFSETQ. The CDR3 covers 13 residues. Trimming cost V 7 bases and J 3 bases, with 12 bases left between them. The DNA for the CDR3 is TGCGCCAGCGGGGAGGTACCGACAGATACGCAGTATTTT. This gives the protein CASGEVPTDTQYF.

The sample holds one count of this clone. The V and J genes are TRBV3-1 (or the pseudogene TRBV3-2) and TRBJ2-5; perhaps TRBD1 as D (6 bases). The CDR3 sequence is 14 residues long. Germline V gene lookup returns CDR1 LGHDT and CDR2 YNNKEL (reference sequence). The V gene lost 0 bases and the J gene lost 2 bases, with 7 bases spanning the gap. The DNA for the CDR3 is TGTGCCAGCAGCCAAGATCAGGGGCAAGAGACCCAGTACTTC. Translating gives CASSQDQGQETQYF.

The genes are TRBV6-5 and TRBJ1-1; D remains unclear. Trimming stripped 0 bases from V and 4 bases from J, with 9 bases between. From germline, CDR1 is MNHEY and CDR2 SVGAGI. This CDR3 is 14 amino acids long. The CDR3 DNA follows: TGTGCCAGCAGTTACTCGGGCAGCTTCACTGAAGCTTTCTTT. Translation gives CASSYSGSFTEAFF.

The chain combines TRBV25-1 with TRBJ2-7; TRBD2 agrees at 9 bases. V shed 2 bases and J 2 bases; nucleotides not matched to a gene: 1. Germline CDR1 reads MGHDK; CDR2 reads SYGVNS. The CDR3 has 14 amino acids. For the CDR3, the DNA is TGTGCCAGCAGTGAAGAGCGGGGGGCCTACGAGCAGTACTTC. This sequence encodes CASSEERGAYEQYF.

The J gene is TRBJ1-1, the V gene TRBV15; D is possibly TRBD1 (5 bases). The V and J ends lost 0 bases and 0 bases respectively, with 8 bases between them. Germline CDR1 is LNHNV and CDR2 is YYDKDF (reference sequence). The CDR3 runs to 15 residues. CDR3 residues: CATSREKGLNTEAFF. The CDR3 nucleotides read TGTGCCACCAGCAGAGAGAAGGGGCTGAACACTGAAGCTTTCTTT.

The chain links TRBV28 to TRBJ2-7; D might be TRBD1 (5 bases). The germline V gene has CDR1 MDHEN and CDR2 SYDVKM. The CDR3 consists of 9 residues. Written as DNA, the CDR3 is TGTGCAGCACCTGGGGCTCAGTACTTC. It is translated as CAAPGAQYF.

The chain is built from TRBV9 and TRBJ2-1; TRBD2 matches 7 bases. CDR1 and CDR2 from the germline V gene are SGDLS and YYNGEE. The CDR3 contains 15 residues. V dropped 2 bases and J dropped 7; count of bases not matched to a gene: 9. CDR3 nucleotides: TGTGCCAGCAGCGTTAGCGGGTCCGGCGGGAATGAGCAGTTCTTC. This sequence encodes CASSVSGSGGNEQFF.

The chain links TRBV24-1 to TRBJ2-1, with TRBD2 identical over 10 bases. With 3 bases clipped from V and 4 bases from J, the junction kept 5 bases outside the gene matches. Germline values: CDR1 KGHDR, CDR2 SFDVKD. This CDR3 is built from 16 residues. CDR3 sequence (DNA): TGTGCCACCAGTGATCCTAGCGGGGGCTCATACAATGAGCAGTTCTTC. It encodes CATSDPSGGSYNEQFF.